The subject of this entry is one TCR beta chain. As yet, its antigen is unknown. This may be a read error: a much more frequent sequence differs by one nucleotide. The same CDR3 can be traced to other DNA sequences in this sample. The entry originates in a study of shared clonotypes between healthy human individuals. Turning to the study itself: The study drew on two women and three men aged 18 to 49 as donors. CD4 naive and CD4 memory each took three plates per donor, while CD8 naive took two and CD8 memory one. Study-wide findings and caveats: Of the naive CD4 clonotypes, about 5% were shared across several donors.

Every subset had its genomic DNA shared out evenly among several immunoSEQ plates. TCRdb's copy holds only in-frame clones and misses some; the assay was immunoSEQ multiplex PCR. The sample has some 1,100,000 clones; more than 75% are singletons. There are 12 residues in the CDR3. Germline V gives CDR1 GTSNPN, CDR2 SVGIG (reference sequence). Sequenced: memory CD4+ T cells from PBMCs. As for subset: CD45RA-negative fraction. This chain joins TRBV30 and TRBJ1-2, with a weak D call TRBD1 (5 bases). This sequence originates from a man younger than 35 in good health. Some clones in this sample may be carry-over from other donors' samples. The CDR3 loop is CAYRDGNYGYTF. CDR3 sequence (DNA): TGTGCGTACCGGGACGGTAATTATGGCTACACCTTC.